A selection of T cell receptor beta chains follows, all from one sample in a study of post-analysis software for immune sequencing data. TCRdb ran MiXCR on the PCR reads and lists one entry per CDR3 protein. Of some 690,000 distinct CDR3 sequences in the sample, roughly 30% were seen once. The sequenced sample consisted of blood. The receptors shown here come from a girl aged 10 to 17 with multiple sclerosis. The CDR3 runs from the conserved cysteine through the conserved F or W. A D gene is named only where the DNA matches it firmly. Clone size, where shown, is once, few, many, or a class for clones that have expanded.

V gene	J gene	clone size	D gene	CDR3 protein	CDR3 DNA
TRBV5-1	TRBJ2-1	NA	NA	CASSLEISYNERFF	TGCGCCAGCAGCTTGGAGATCAGCTACAATGAGCGGTTCTTC
TRBV20-1	TRBJ1-1	NA	NA	CSARDIDSINTEAFF	TGCAGTGCTAGAGATATTGACAGTATAAACACTGAAGCTTTCTTT
TRBV18	TRBJ2-6	NA	NA	CASSPTLGRASGANVLTF	TGTGCCAGCTCACCGACCCTGGGCAGGGCGTCTGGGGCCAACGTCCTGACTTTC
TRBV25-1	TRBJ2-3	NA	NA	CATTYGTDTQYF	TGTGCCACCACTTATGGCACAGATACGCAGTATTTT
TRBV2	TRBJ2-3	NA	NA	CASSPDMARTDTQYF	TGTGCCAGCAGTCCAGACATGGCCCGCACAGATACGCAGTATTTT
TRBV9	TRBJ2-1	few	NA	CASTPFSQGWLGNEQFF	TGTGCCAGCACTCCCTTTTCACAAGGGTGGTTAGGCAATGAGCAGTTCTTC
TRBV6-1	TRBJ1-6	few	TRBD1	CASSKLPGQLINSPLHF	TGTGCCAGCTCAAAACTCCCGGGACAGTTAATAAATTCACCCCTCCACTTT
TRBV7-9	TRBJ1-5	NA	NA	CASSLGPGGNQPQHF	TGTGCCAGCAGCTTAGGTCCCGGCGGCAATCAGCCCCAGCATTTT
TRBV20-1	TRBJ2-7	NA	NA	CSARDPRGGGEQYF	TGCAGTGCTAGAGATCCGCGGGGTGGAGGGGAGCAGTACTTC
TRBV20-1	TRBJ2-3	NA	NA	CSALGLVNTDTQYF	TGCAGTGCCCTGGGGTTGGTCAACACAGATACGCAGTATTTT
TRBV27	TRBJ1-2	NA	TRBD1	CASSQDPGTGYGYTF	TGTGCCAGCAGTCAAGATCCCGGGACAGGTTATGGCTACACCTTC
TRBV20-1	TRBJ2-7	NA	NA	CSARVPREPYEQYF	TGCAGTGCTAGAGTTCCACGGGAACCCTACGAGCAGTACTTC
TRBV5-1	TRBJ2-7	few	NA	CASSDREFIREQYF	TGCGCCAGCAGCGACCGGGAGTTTATACGGGAGCAGTACTTC
TRBV5-1	TRBJ2-3	NA	TRBD2	CASSLEGSGSADTQYF	TGCGCCAGCAGCTTGGAGGGTAGCGGGAGCGCAGATACGCAGTATTTT
TRBV3-1	TRBJ2-5	few	NA	CGPGKGETQYF	TGTGGGCCAGGGAAAGGAGAGACCCAGTACTTC
TRBV9	TRBJ2-1	NA	NA	CASSVGLKITPGNEQFF	TGTGCCAGCAGCGTAGGACTGAAAATAACCCCAGGGAATGAGCAGTTCTTC
TRBV5-1	TRBJ1-1	NA	TRBD1	CASSQGQGGWAEAFF	TGCGCCAGCAGTCAGGGACAGGGAGGATGGGCTGAAGCTTTCTTT